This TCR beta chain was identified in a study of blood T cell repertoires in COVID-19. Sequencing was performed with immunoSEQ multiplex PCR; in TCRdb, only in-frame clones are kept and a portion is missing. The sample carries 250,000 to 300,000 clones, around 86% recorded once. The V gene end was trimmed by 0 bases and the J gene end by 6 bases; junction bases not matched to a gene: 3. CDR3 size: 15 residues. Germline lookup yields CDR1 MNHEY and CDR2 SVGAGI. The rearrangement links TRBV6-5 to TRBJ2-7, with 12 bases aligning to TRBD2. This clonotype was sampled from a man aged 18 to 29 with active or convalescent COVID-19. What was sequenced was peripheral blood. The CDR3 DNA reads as TGTGCCAGCAGTTACTCCCGACTAGCGGGAGTCGAGCAGTACTTC. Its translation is CASSYSRLAGVEQYF.